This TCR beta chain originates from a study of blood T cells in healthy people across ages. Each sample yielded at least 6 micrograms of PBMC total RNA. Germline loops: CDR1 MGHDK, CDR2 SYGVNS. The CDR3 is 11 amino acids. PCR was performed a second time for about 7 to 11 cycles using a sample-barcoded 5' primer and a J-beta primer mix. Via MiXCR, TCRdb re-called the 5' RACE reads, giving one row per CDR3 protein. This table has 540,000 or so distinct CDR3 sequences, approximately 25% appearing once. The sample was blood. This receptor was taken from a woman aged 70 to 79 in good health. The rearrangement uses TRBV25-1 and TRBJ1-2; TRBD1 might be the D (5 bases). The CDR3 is CASGVNYGYTF. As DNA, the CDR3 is TGTGCTTCGGGGGTTAACTATGGCTACACCTTC.